This T cell receptor beta chain was recovered during a study of spatial heterogeneity in lung cancer. This clonotype is labeled medium-sized. Time point in this sample: sample taken at primary tumor resection. TCRdb recomputed calls from the 5' RACE reads with MiXCR, one row per CDR3 protein. The repertoire has approximately 6,300 distinct CDR3 sequences, roughly 18% of them found once; the top ten carry around 15%. J gave up 1 base and V 0 bases, and 5 bases lay outside the gene matches. Germline V lookup: CDR1 MNHEY, CDR2 SVGAGI. CDR3 length: 16 amino acids. The source material was normal lung tissue next to the tumor, sampled at surgery. The rearrangement links TRBV6-5 to TRBJ2-5; 7 positions agree with TRBD2. The sequence was collected from a male donor with early-stage non-small cell lung cancer. The CDR3 region is CASSYSSGEAQETQYF. DNA for the CDR3: TGTGCCAGCAGTTACTCGAGCGGGGAAGCCCAAGAGACCCAGTACTTC.